What follows are 32 T cell receptor beta chains derived from one specimen sequenced in a study of cytomegalovirus exposure and HLA in healthy donors. The PCR was carried out with 60 Vbeta primers and 13 Jbeta primers. The data were produced by immunoSEQ multiplex PCR, yet TCRdb's version contains in-frame clones alone and is incomplete. The table shows under 200,000 clones, with approximately 80% occurring only once. The specimen sequenced was PBMCs. The receptors were gathered from a male donor in good health and CMV-seropositive.

The chain uses TRBV19 and TRBJ2-7; D gene unclear. The V end was cut by 0 bases, the J end by 4 bases, with 13 bases between. This CDR3 region has 15 residues. Germline lookup yields CDR1 LNHDA and CDR2 SQIVND (reference sequence). The chain's CDR3 is CASSIDRPGKYEQYF. CDR3 DNA sequence: TGTGCCAGTAGTATAGATCGGCCAGGCAAATACGAGCAGTACTTC.

CDR3 residues: CASSLVETAMGAFF. The DNA for the CDR3 is TGCGCCAGCAGCTTGGTTGAGACAGCGATGGGGGCTTTCTTT. This chain links TRBV5-1 with TRBJ1-1, with a possible D match to TRBD1 (5 bases). The CDR3 is 14 residues long. Trimming removed 0 bases from V and 11 bases from J, with 17 bases in between. CDR1 SGHRS and CDR2 YFSETQ come from the germline V gene.

The chain combines TRBV10-2 with TRBJ2-7; TRBD1 is a possible D gene (6 bases). Germline V CDR1 and CDR2: WSHSY, SAAADI. Trimming removed 3 bases at V and 6 bases at J, with 6 bases between. The CDR3 covers 11 residues. For the CDR3, the DNA is TGCGCCAGCAGTGACAGGGGCGAGCAGTACTTC. Protein sequence: CASSDRGEQYF.

The genes are TRBV28 and TRBJ1-4; 7 bases are shared with TRBD1. CDR1 is MDHEN and CDR2 is SYDVKM in the germline V gene. V lost 5 bases and J lost 5; bases outside the gene matches: 11. The CDR3 extends over 16 amino acids. CDR3: CASSLTKGAPNEKLFF. CDR3 bases: TGTGCCAGCAGTCTAACCAAGGGGGCTCCCAATGAAAAACTGTTTTTT.

The rearrangement joins TRBV6-5 to TRBJ1-6; 9 nucleotides agree with TRBD1. V shed 6 bases, J shed 9 bases, and the junction held 6 bases outside the gene matches. The germline V gene encodes CDR1 MNHEY and CDR2 SVGAGI. The CDR3 runs 14 residues. The CDR3 is CASSRPGQGSPLHF. The CDR3 bases are TGTGCCAGCAGCCGACCGGGACAGGGTTCACCCCTCCACTTT.

The V gene is TRBV19, the J gene TRBJ2-1, with D possibly being TRBD2 (6 bases). Germline V gives CDR1 LNHDA, CDR2 SQIVND (reference sequence). The CDR3 loop spans 12 amino acids. V gave up 10 bases and J gave up 6 bases, with 13 bases separating them. The CDR3 spells CATSRRANEQFF. As DNA, the CDR3 is TGTGCCACTTCTCGGAGGGCCAATGAGCAGTTCTTC.

The count of this clone is one. The V and J genes are TRBV19 and TRBJ1-1; 8 bases map to TRBD1. The CDR3 sequence is 16 residues long. The V gene's germline CDR1 is LNHDA and CDR2 SQIVND (reference sequence). V gave up 7 bases and J gave up 0 bases; unmatched junction bases: 10. This CDR3 is CASKGRRDRMNTEAFF. The CDR3 DNA sequence: TGTGCCAGTAAAGGGAGGAGGGACAGGATGAACACTGAAGCTTTCTTT.

This clone was counted a few times. The rearrangement joins TRBV10-1 to TRBJ2-7; D unclear. The V end was cut by 5 bases, the J end by 0 bases, with 5 bases between. CDR3 length: 12 residues. Germline V gene lookup returns CDR1 WNHNN and CDR2 SYGVQD (reference sequence). The DNA for the CDR3 is TGCGCCAGCAGTCACAGCTCCTACGAGCAGTACTTC. Protein product: CASSHSSYEQYF.

The chain combines TRBV18 with TRBJ1-1, with no clear D. The CDR3 spans 13 residues. The germline CDR1 and CDR2 sequences are KGHSH and LQKENI. Trimming cost V 6 bases and J 0 bases, with 8 bases left between them. In DNA, the CDR3 is TGTGCCAGCTCGGCTGAAATGAACACTGAAGCTTTCTTT. Encoded protein: CASSAEMNTEAFF.

The chain employs TRBV7-2 and TRBJ1-4; perhaps TRBD1 as D (5 bases). V lost 5 bases and J lost 5, with 12 bases in between. The germline V gene encodes CDR1 SGHTA and CDR2 FQGNSA. CDR3 length: 14 residues. The CDR3 sequence is CASSRGTINEKLFF. CDR3 nucleotide sequence: TGTGCCAGCAGCCGCGGGACGATCAATGAAAAACTGTTTTTT.

The chain carries TRBV9 and TRBJ1-2; D may be TRBD1 (6 bases). V dropped 0 bases and J dropped 8 bases, with 17 bases sitting between them. The CDR3 totals 15 residues. Per the germline V gene, CDR1 is SGDLS and CDR2 is YYNGEE. The CDR3 bases are TGTGCCAGCAGCGTAGACGTCAGGGGCCCGAGGGGCTACACCTTC. Residues: CASSVDVRGPRGYTF.

The rearrangement uses TRBV5-1 and TRBJ1-6; D is ambiguous. This CDR3 is built from 13 residues. Germline loops: CDR1 SGHRS, CDR2 YFSETQ. The V gene lost 0 bases and the J gene lost 7 bases, with 5 bases spanning the gap. The CDR3 is CASSLALNSPLHF. CDR3 sequence (DNA): TGCGCCAGCAGCTTGGCCCTGAATTCACCCCTCCACTTT.

This clone was seen a handful of times. This chain connects TRBV10-1 to TRBJ2-5; D ambiguous. Germline CDR1 reads WNHNN; CDR2 reads SYGVQD (reference sequence). The CDR3 loop spans 14 amino acids. Between the trimmed V and J ends, which lost 6 bases and 0 bases, there was a span of 11 bases. The CDR3 nucleotides read TGCGCCAGCAGCCTCGGTCCCAACCAAGAGACCCAGTACTTC. It encodes CASSLGPNQETQYF.

V usage is TRBV6-5 and J usage is TRBJ2-2; TRBD1 matches at 9 bases. The CDR3 is 15 residues long. V lost 4 bases to trimming and J lost 7 bases; unmatched junction nucleotides: 7. Germline lookup yields CDR1 MNHEY and CDR2 SVGAGI. CDR3 DNA: TGTGCCAGCAGTTTGCGACAGGGGGGGGGCGGGGAGCTGTTTTTT. It encodes CASSLRQGGGGELFF.

V is TRBV7-6 and J is TRBJ2-2, with D maybe TRBD2 (7 bases). This CDR3 has 22 amino acids. Trimming left V 2 bases short and J 0 bases short, with 28 bases between. Germline CDR1 SGHVS, CDR2 FNYEAQ. The CDR3 DNA reads as TGTGCCAGCAGCTTATATGGGGGGGGCAGCTCGCGAAGCTTTTCGAACACCGGGGAGCTGTTTTTT. It encodes CASSLYGGGSSRSFSNTGELFF.

This chain connects TRBV25-1 to TRBJ1-2; TRBD1 matches at 9 bases. J gave up 8 bases and V 6 bases, and 7 bases lay outside the gene matches. The CDR3 length is 13 residues. In germline, CDR1 is MGHDK, CDR2 SYGVNS. The CDR3 here is CASRQQGAEGYTF. In nucleotides, the CDR3 is TGTGCCAGCAGGCAACAGGGGGCGGAAGGCTACACCTTC.

This clone was counted between two and nine times. The chain is built from TRBV19 and TRBJ2-7; 9 bases align to TRBD1. V lost 5 bases, J lost 6 bases, and 14 bases stayed unmatched. Per the germline V gene, CDR1 is LNHDA and CDR2 is SQIVND (reference sequence). This CDR3 region has 16 residues. In DNA form, the CDR3 reads TGTGCCAGTAGTCTACAGGGGGCGCCCCCTTCGGGCGAGCAGTACTTC. This encodes CASSLQGAPPSGEQYF.

The chain has TRBV27 and TRBJ1-2; the D gene is possibly TRBD1 (6 bases). Germline assignment: CDR1 MNHEY and CDR2 SMNVEV (reference sequence). Trimming cost V 3 bases and J 4 bases, with 9 bases left between them. The CDR3 contains 13 residues. The chain's CDR3 is CASSFRGTYGYTF. CDR3 DNA sequence: TGTGCCAGCAGTTTCAGGGGTACCTATGGCTACACCTTC.

This clone is a singleton in its sample. This chain connects TRBV30 to TRBJ1-1; D might be TRBD1 (5 bases). The length of the CDR3 is 16 residues. Deletions cut 5 bases from V and 0 bases from J, with 19 bases between. Germline CDR1 and CDR2: GTSNPN and SVGIG (reference sequence). The CDR3 DNA is TGTGCCTGGCGTGAGGGGCCTTCCATGGTGAACACTGAAGCTTTCTTT. Protein product: CAWREGPSMVNTEAFF.

In regard to this clone: At one of its ends the junction is not consistent with the germline gene, which may arise from a read error. J is TRBJ2-7 and V is TRBV11-2, with 10 bases identical to TRBD2. This CDR3 spans 14 amino acids. CDR1 is SGHAT, CDR2 FQNNGV, per germline. The CDR3 region is CASTLAGGLFEQYF. CDR3 in DNA: TGTGCCAGCACCTTAGCGGGGGGCCTCTTCGAGCAGTACTTC.

The chain uses TRBV5-6 and TRBJ2-7; TRBD2 matches at 8 bases. The CDR3 is 12 amino acids. The V segment lost 0 bases and the J segment 9 bases; nucleotides outside the gene matches: 2. CDR1 and CDR2 from the germline V gene are SGHDT and YYEEEE. The CDR3 spells CASSLAGGAQYF. The CDR3, as DNA: TGTGCCAGCAGCTTGGCGGGAGGGGCGCAGTACTTC.

The DNA of the CDR3 is TGTGCCAGCAGGTTGGACAGGGTGACCTATGGCTACACCTTC. Translating it yields CASRLDRVTYGYTF. The J gene is TRBJ1-2, the V gene TRBV6-5; the match to TRBD1 covers 8 bases. Germline-derived CDR1 and CDR2 are MNHEY and SVGAGI. After removal of 6 bases from V and 4 bases from J, the junction contained 7 bases not matched to a gene. The CDR3 covers 14 residues.

This clone was seen a handful of times. This rearrangement joins TRBV4-3 to TRBJ1-4, with D perhaps matching TRBD1 (6 bases). Germline loops: CDR1 LGHNA, CDR2 YSLEER. The CDR3 sequence is 13 residues long. The ends were cut back, 1 base at V and 8 bases at J, with 8 bases in the middle. The CDR3 loop reads CASSQADREKLFF. The CDR3 nucleotides read TGCGCCAGCAGCCAAGCGGACAGAGAAAAACTGTTTTTT.

The chain is built from TRBV27 and TRBJ2-2; 11 positions match TRBD2. Germline V lookup: CDR1 MNHEY, CDR2 SMNVEV (reference sequence). V was clipped by 0 bases and J by 4 bases; unmatched bases: 4. This CDR3 contains 17 residues. The CDR3 sequence: CASSLSRLAGPTGELFF. The CDR3 DNA is TGTGCCAGCAGTTTATCGAGACTAGCGGGGCCCACCGGGGAGCTGTTTTTT.

The CDR3 nucleotides read TGTGCCAGCAGTGAAGGTGTGGCTCAGCCCCAGCATTTT. It encodes CASSEGVAQPQHF. J is TRBJ1-5 and V is TRBV2; D is undetermined. This CDR3 is built from 13 residues. V lost 1 base, J lost 6 bases, and 7 bases lay in between. The germline CDR1 and CDR2 sequences are SNHLY and FYNNEI.

This chain joins TRBV7-2 and TRBJ2-5; possible D gene TRBD1, 5 bases. Trimming removed 4 bases from V and 7 bases from J, with 13 bases in between. This CDR3 spans 13 amino acids. CDR1 is SGHTA and CDR2 is FQGNSA in the germline V gene. CDR3 loop: CASSSSTAGTQYF. CDR3 bases: TGTGCCAGCAGCTCTTCGACAGCCGGGACCCAGTACTTC.

V is TRBV9 and J is TRBJ2-7, with a possible D match to TRBD2 (6 bases). This CDR3 has 14 amino acids. V lost 0 bases and J lost 5, with 12 bases in between. Germline loops: CDR1 SGDLS, CDR2 YYNGEE. This CDR3 reads CASSVDISGNEQYF. CDR3 bases: TGTGCCAGCAGCGTAGACATTAGCGGAAACGAGCAGTACTTC.

V and J are TRBV5-8 and TRBJ1-6, with 9 positions matching TRBD1. Germline lookup yields CDR1 SGHTS and CDR2 YDEGEE. V lost 5 bases to trimming and J lost 5 bases; unmatched junction nucleotides: 2. The CDR3 runs 14 residues. For the CDR3, the DNA is TGTGCCAGCAGAGGGACAGGGAATAATTCACCCCTCCACTTT. This codes for CASRGTGNNSPLHF. The whole variable domain, filled in from reference TRBV5-8 and TRBJ1-6, reads EAGVTQSPTHLIKTRGQQATLRCSPISGHTSVYWYQQALGLGLQFLLWYDEGEERNRGNFPPRFSGRQFPNYSSELNVNALELEDSALYLCASRGTGNNSPLHFGNGTRLTVT.

The CDR3 is CASSQGQAYGYTF. CDR3 DNA sequence: TGTGCCAGCAGCCAGGGACAGGCCTATGGCTACACCTTC. The chain combines TRBV7-2 with TRBJ1-2; 8 bases fit TRBD1. J gave up 4 bases and V 5 bases, and 3 bases lay outside the gene matches. Germline CDR1 and CDR2: SGHTA and FQGNSA. The CDR3 loop spans 13 amino acids.

This clone has a single count. This chain links TRBV28 with TRBJ1-2; tentatively, D is TRBD1 (5 bases). This CDR3 has 14 residues. Trimming took 4 bases from V and 3 from J, leaving 12 bases between them. Germline lookup yields CDR1 MDHEN and CDR2 SYDVKM. The CDR3 reads CASSSGGSDYGYTF. The CDR3 bases are TGTGCCAGCAGTTCCGGGGGGTCAGACTATGGCTACACCTTC.

The chain recombines TRBV4-3 with TRBJ1-2; D remains ambiguous. The CDR3 runs 16 residues. Germline V gene data show CDR1 as LGHNA and CDR2 as YSLEER. The ends were cut back, 0 bases at V and 0 bases at J, with 11 bases in the middle. The CDR3 sequence is CASSQDREETNYGYTF. The DNA for the CDR3 is TGCGCCAGCAGCCAAGATCGGGAAGAAACTAACTATGGCTACACCTTC.

This clone has more than one count but fewer than ten. The chain uses TRBV4-3 and TRBJ2-7; 8 bases match TRBD2. The CDR3 has 15 residues. Trimming cost V 0 bases and J 5 bases; bases outside gene matches: 6. CDR1 and CDR2 (germline): LGHNA, YSLEER. The chain's CDR3 is CASSQDHGRADEQYF. Here the CDR3 DNA reads TGCGCCAGCAGCCAAGATCACGGGAGGGCCGACGAGCAGTACTTC.